A single sample is the source of the 16 T cell receptor beta chains below, sequenced in a study of neurological immune-mediated disorders. Time point here: technical triplicate 3. Using its own MiXCR run on the 5' RACE reads, TCRdb lists one record per CDR3 protein. The sample lists approximately 40,000 distinct CDR3 sequences, under 25% occurring once. Material for sequencing was PBMCs. These receptors were collected from a man aged 55 to 70 with HTLV-1-associated myelopathy (HAM/TSP).

This clonotype showed up many times. The chain links TRBV5-1 to TRBJ2-1; weak D call: TRBD1 (5 bases). The ends were cut back, 0 bases at V and 6 bases at J, with 13 bases in the middle. The CDR3 sequence is 15 residues long. The germline V gene has CDR1 SGHRS and CDR2 YFSETQ. The CDR3 nucleotides read TGCGCCAGCAGCTTGGGTAACAGGACGACCAATGAGCAGTTCTTC. Translated: CASSLGNRTTNEQFF.

In its sample, this clonotype was seen many times. V usage is TRBV7-6 and J usage is TRBJ2-1; 16 nucleotides line up with TRBD2. The CDR3 contains 16 residues. Germline trimming cut 1 base from V and 9 bases from J; bases unmatched to any gene: 3. CDR1 is SGHVS and CDR2 is FNYEAQ in the germline V gene. The CDR3 spells CASSLGGTSGRGEQFF. The CDR3 bases are TGTGCCAGCAGCTTAGGAGGGACTAGCGGGAGGGGTGAGCAGTTCTTC.

Ten or more counts support this clonotype. The chain couples TRBV5-1 to TRBJ2-5; a weak D match, TRBD2 (5 bases). V lost 5 bases and J lost 5, with 19 bases in between. This CDR3 has 15 amino acids. The germline V gene encodes CDR1 SGHRS and CDR2 YFSETQ. CDR3 in amino acids: CASSSDWTIGETQYF. CDR3 nucleotide sequence: TGCGCCAGCAGTTCGGACTGGACGATCGGGGAGACCCAGTACTTC.

This clonotype was observed many times. CDR3 sequence: CASSLPWTGSMNTEAFF. For the CDR3, the DNA is TGTGCCAGCAGCCTACCATGGACAGGTTCGATGAACACTGAAGCTTTCTTT. This sequence joins TRBV7-2 and TRBJ1-1; TRBD1 matches 7 bases. Trimming removed 5 bases from V and 0 bases from J; junction bases left unmatched: 12. The CDR3 consists of 17 residues. Germline CDR1 and CDR2: SGHTA and FQGNSA.

This clonotype showed up many times. The rearrangement joins TRBV5-1 to TRBJ1-4; 10 positions match TRBD1. V trimming: 3 bases; J trimming: 8 bases; junction bases outside the gene matches: 10. Germline V gene sequence: CDR1 SGHRS, CDR2 YFSETQ. This CDR3 has 16 residues. The CDR3 coding sequence is TGCGCCAGCAGCTCCAGCCGACAGGGGGCAGGGGAAAAACTGTTTTTT. It translates to CASSSSRQGAGEKLFF.

The V gene is TRBV6-6, the J gene TRBJ1-4; D possibly corresponds to TRBD1 (6 bases). Trimming pared 2 bases from V and 12 bases from J, leaving 22 bases between. From germline, CDR1 is MNHNY and CDR2 SVGAGI (reference sequence). The CDR3 consists of 16 residues. CDR3 residues: CASSYPKQGTFKELFF. CDR3 bases: TGTGCCAGCAGTTACCCAAAACAGGGAACGTTTAAGGAACTGTTTTTT.

The chain has TRBV28 and TRBJ2-7, with D perhaps matching TRBD1 (5 bases). Germline V gene data show CDR1 as MDHEN and CDR2 as SYDVKM. The CDR3 is 14 residues long. Trimming removed 4 bases from V and 3 bases from J, with 13 bases in between. This chain's CDR3 is CASSSRQPNYEQYF. The CDR3 DNA reads TGTGCCAGCAGTTCCCGACAGCCAAACTACGAGCAGTACTTC.

As to this clonotype: This CDR3 fails to terminate in the conserved phenylalanine or tryptophan, so it likely reflects a read error. CDR3 region: CASSWETGRSVELFI. The CDR3 nucleotides read TGTGCCAGCAGTTGGGAGACAGGGAGATCCGTGGAGCTGTTTATT. V is TRBV27 and J is TRBJ2-2; 7 positions agree with TRBD1. Germline V CDR1 and CDR2: MNHEY, SMNVEV (reference sequence). V was clipped by 4 bases and J by 10 bases; unmatched bases: 12. The CDR3 loop spans 15 amino acids.

The sample holds many counts of this clonotype. The chain couples TRBV7-8 to TRBJ2-1, with TRBD2 identical over 10 bases. V shed 1 base, J shed 10 bases, and the junction held 1 base outside the gene matches. Per germline, CDR1 SGHVS and CDR2 FQNEAQ. CDR3 length: 13 residues. As DNA, the CDR3 is TGTGCCAGCAGCTTAGGACTAGCGGGCGAGCAGTTCTTC. It yields the protein CASSLGLAGEQFF.

This clonotype was recorded many times. This chain uses TRBV5-1 with TRBJ2-7, with D tentatively TRBD1 (5 bases). Trimming removed 6 bases from V and 5 bases from J, with 15 bases in between. Germline V gives CDR1 SGHRS, CDR2 YFSETQ. The CDR3 is 13 amino acids. The CDR3 sequence: CASIASQGNEQYF. The CDR3 nucleotides are TGCGCCAGCATCGCATCCCAGGGAAACGAGCAGTACTTC.

V is TRBV30 and J is TRBJ2-5; D is unresolved. The CDR3 spans 12 residues. The V end was cut by 0 bases, the J end by 2 bases, with 4 bases between. CDR1 and CDR2 from the germline V gene are GTSNPN and SVGIG (reference sequence). CDR3 DNA: TGTGCCTGGAGTGTCCTACAAGAGACCCAGTACTTC. Amino acid sequence: CAWSVLQETQYF.

In its sample, this clonotype was seen many times. V and J are TRBV20-1 and TRBJ2-7; 7 positions match TRBD2. The junction had 17 bases not matched to a gene; V was cut back by 6 bases and J by 6 bases. CDR1 and CDR2 (germline): DFQATT, SNEGSKA (reference sequence). The CDR3 runs to 15 residues. The CDR3 DNA follows: TGCAGTGCCTCGGGAGGAGCCTCCCCGGCGGGCGAGCAGTACTTC. It codes for CSASGGASPAGEQYF.

As regards this clonotype: Being one base from a much bigger clone, this may be a read error. The genes are TRBV10-3 and TRBJ2-3, with D maybe TRBD1 (6 bases). The CDR3 is made up of 14 amino acids. Trimming removed 8 bases from V and 4 bases from J, with 16 bases in between. The germline V gene encodes CDR1 ENHRY and CDR2 SYGVKD. The CDR3 protein is CAIWDTRSADTQYF. CDR3 sequence (DNA): TGTGCCATCTGGGACACACGTTCGGCAGATACGCAGTATTTT.

This clonotype was recorded at least ten times. The rearrangement joins TRBV3-1 to TRBJ2-1; tentatively, D is TRBD2 (6 bases). This CDR3 is 16 amino acids long. The V and J ends lost 1 base and 12 bases respectively, with 22 bases between them. In germline, CDR1 is LGHDT, CDR2 YNNKEL (reference sequence). CDR3 protein: CASSQGRAGSTEGQFF. CDR3 DNA sequence: TGTGCCAGCAGCCAAGGGAGAGCGGGCAGCACAGAGGGGCAGTTCTTC.

At least ten counts were recorded for this clonotype. This chain connects TRBV15 to TRBJ2-3; TRBD2 matches at 10 bases. Germline-derived CDR1 and CDR2 are LNHNV and YYDKDF (reference sequence). CDR3 length equals 15 residues. With 4 bases clipped from V and 7 bases from J, the junction kept 8 bases outside the gene matches. The CDR3 coding sequence is TGTGCCACCAGCATCGGTCTAGCGGGAGTGAATACGCAGTATTTT. It translates to CATSIGLAGVNTQYF.

Many counts were recorded for this clonotype. The J gene is TRBJ2-7, the V gene TRBV29-1; 7 bases are a match to TRBD1. This CDR3 is built from 14 residues. The trim removed 5 bases at V and 10 bases at J, leaving 17 bases unmatched. Germline loops: CDR1 SQVTM, CDR2 ANQGSEA. The DNA for the CDR3 is TGCAGCGTTATTGTTGGGGCAGGGGGATCCGTTCAGTACTTC. Protein product: CSVIVGAGGSVQYF.